This passage covers 16 T cell receptor beta chains from one sample sequenced in a study of cytomegalovirus exposure and HLA in healthy donors. In the PCR, 60 Vbeta and 13 Jbeta primers were used. Clones were read by immunoSEQ multiplex PCR, and TCRdb kept only the in-frame ones, dropping some. The table lists some 250,000 clones, around 80% of them singletons, with 5.4% in the top ten. The sample comprised PBMCs. Receptors were obtained from a woman aged 40 to 50 in good health and CMV-seropositive.

The V call is TRBV30, the J call TRBJ2-7; the match to TRBD1 covers 9 bases. This CDR3 region has 15 residues. J was trimmed by 3 bases and V by 1 base; bases with no gene match: 7. Germline CDR1 GTSNPN, CDR2 SVGIG (reference sequence). CDR3 amino acids: CAWSEVWDRDYEQYF. The CDR3 nucleotides read TGTGCCTGGAGTGAGGTGTGGGACAGGGACTACGAGCAGTACTTC.

This chain connects TRBV11-3 to TRBJ2-3; 9 bases agree with TRBD1. Per the germline V gene, CDR1 is SGHNT and CDR2 is YENEEA. The CDR3 length is 16 residues. The V segment lost 4 bases and the J segment 8 bases; nucleotides outside the gene matches: 13. The DNA for the CDR3 is TGTGCCAGCAGCTCAAAAGGGGACAGGGTGCAAGGTACGCAGTATTTT. Its protein product is CASSSKGDRVQGTQYF.

The chain employs TRBV15 and TRBJ2-5; D call uncertain. Germline-derived CDR1 and CDR2 are LNHNV and YYDKDF (reference sequence). The CDR3 runs to 14 residues. Trimming removed 2 bases at V and 1 base at J, with 8 bases between. The CDR3 nucleotides are TGTGCCACCAGCAGAAGCGTAGGCCAAGAGACCCAGTACTTC. Its protein is CATSRSVGQETQYF.

The chain has TRBV4-2 and TRBJ2-2, with D perhaps matching TRBD2 (6 bases). Trimming stripped 0 bases from V and 6 bases from J, with 11 bases between. The germline V gene encodes CDR1 LGHNA and CDR2 YNFKEQ. This CDR3 region has 15 residues. The CDR3 protein is CASSQEGLPSGELFF. CDR3 DNA sequence: TGTGCCAGCAGCCAAGAGGGACTCCCGTCCGGGGAGCTGTTTTTT.

This clone was counted a single time. The rearrangement links TRBV19 to TRBJ2-5; TRBD2 matches at 11 bases. CDR3 size: 16 residues. J was trimmed by 4 bases and V by 0 bases; bases with no gene match: 4. Germline V gene lookup returns CDR1 LNHDA and CDR2 SQIVND (reference sequence). The CDR3 DNA is TGTGCCAGTAGTATAGACGCTAGCGGGGGGCGAGAGACCCAGTACTTC. As protein: CASSIDASGGRETQYF.

The rearrangement links TRBV29-1 to TRBJ2-7; 7 positions match TRBD2. The CDR3 extends over 13 amino acids. The trim removed 5 bases at V and 3 bases at J, leaving 7 bases unmatched. Germline values: CDR1 SQVTM, CDR2 ANQGSEA. The CDR3 coding sequence is TGCAGCGTTTGGGAGGGATTTAACTACGAGCAGTACTTC. It specifies CSVWEGFNYEQYF.

This chain links TRBV28 with TRBJ2-7; D unresolved. The germline V gene encodes CDR1 MDHEN and CDR2 SYDVKM. The ends were cut back, 5 bases at V and 6 bases at J, with 11 bases in the middle. The CDR3 extends over 12 amino acids. CDR3 in amino acids: CASSPRVGEQYF. CDR3 in DNA: TGTGCCAGCAGTCCCCGGGTGGGCGAGCAGTACTTC.

V is TRBV7-2 and J is TRBJ2-1; 8 positions match TRBD2. Germline V gene sequence: CDR1 SGHTA, CDR2 FQGNSA. The CDR3 has 12 amino acids. V lost 1 base to trimming and J lost 10 bases; unmatched junction nucleotides: 0. The CDR3 is CASSLGTSEQFF. The CDR3 DNA sequence: TGTGCCAGCAGCTTAGGGACTAGCGAGCAGTTCTTC.

The chain couples TRBV19 to TRBJ2-2; 7 bases match TRBD2. This CDR3 has 15 amino acids. The germline V gene has CDR1 LNHDA and CDR2 SQIVND (reference sequence). V shed 6 bases and J 4 bases; nucleotides not matched to a gene: 8. CDR3: CASRRERALTGELFF. CDR3 nucleotides: TGTGCCAGTAGGCGGGAGCGGGCGCTCACCGGGGAGCTGTTTTTT.

The rearrangement links TRBV15 to TRBJ1-1; tentative D call: TRBD1 (5 bases). Between the trimmed V and J ends, which lost 0 bases and 11 bases, there was a span of 22 bases. Germline lookup yields CDR1 LNHNV and CDR2 YYDKDF (reference sequence). The length of the CDR3 is 16 residues. CDR3 amino acids: CATSRDTGTQNLPAFF. The DNA for the CDR3 is TGTGCCACCAGCAGAGACACCGGGACTCAAAATCTTCCGGCTTTCTTT.

This clone showed up just a few times. This rearrangement joins TRBV19 to TRBJ2-5, with D possibly being TRBD1 (5 bases). Germline V gene data show CDR1 as LNHDA and CDR2 as SQIVND (reference sequence). Between the trimmed V and J ends, which lost 10 bases and 1 base, there was a span of 13 bases. This CDR3 has 13 residues. The chain's CDR3 is CATSRVGQETQYF. The CDR3 DNA is TGTGCCACCTCCAGGGTGGGCCAAGAGACCCAGTACTTC.

The rearrangement joins TRBV10-3 to TRBJ1-1, with a tentative D call TRBD1 (5 bases). The germline V gene has CDR1 ENHRY and CDR2 SYGVKD. Trimming took off 7 bases at V and 0 bases at J, with 15 bases between the two ends. This CDR3 is 15 amino acids long. CDR3 region: CAITSKGQMNTEAFF. In DNA form, the CDR3 reads TGTGCCATCACCTCGAAGGGGCAGATGAACACTGAAGCTTTCTTT.

This clone turned up a few times. This chain connects TRBV4-1 to TRBJ1-1; 8 bases are a match to TRBD1. The V segment lost 4 bases and the J segment 5 bases; nucleotides outside the gene matches: 6. CDR3 length: 14 residues. Germline assignment: CDR1 MGHRA and CDR2 YSYEKL. CDR3 loop: CASSRTGGGTEAFF. CDR3 DNA: TGCGCCAGCAGCCGTACAGGGGGAGGTACTGAAGCTTTCTTT.

A few counts support this clone. V usage is TRBV4-3 and J usage is TRBJ2-3; D is ambiguous. V was pared by 0 bases and J by 5 bases, with 15 bases between. The CDR3 has 16 amino acids. CDR1 LGHNA and CDR2 YSLEER come from the germline V gene. The CDR3 DNA follows: TGCGCCAGCAGCCAAGAACGAGGCCGGTTAGGAGATACGCAGTATTTT. It encodes CASSQERGRLGDTQYF.

The gene calls are TRBV11-3 and TRBJ2-1, with TRBD2 identical over 9 bases. With V trimmed by 3 bases and J by 6 bases, 12 bases remained unmatched. The CDR3 runs 17 residues. From germline, CDR1 is SGHNT and CDR2 YENEEA. CDR3 in DNA: TGTGCCAGCAGCTTTGCCGGGACTAGCCTCCAAAGCAATGAGCAGTTCTTC. The encoded protein is CASSFAGTSLQSNEQFF.

The chain combines TRBV12-5 with TRBJ2-5; the match to TRBD2 covers 9 bases. Germline loops: CDR1 LGHNT, CDR2 FRNRAP. The CDR3 length is 15 residues. V lost 3 bases to trimming and J lost 1 base; unmatched junction nucleotides: 3. The chain's CDR3 is CASGLARGGQETQYF. CDR3 coding DNA: TGTGCTAGTGGTTTAGCGCGGGGGGGCCAAGAGACCCAGTACTTC.